This is a list of T cell receptor beta chains from one sample in a study of blood T cell repertoires in COVID-19. Sequencing was performed with immunoSEQ multiplex PCR; in TCRdb, only in-frame clones are kept and a portion is missing. The sample yields about 170,000 clones, around 67% seen once. Sequencing used peripheral blood. The receptors shown here come from a woman aged 80 or over with acute or convalescent COVID-19. Each CDR3 is given without its conserved first and last residue. Each record gives: D gene, V gene, J gene, CDR3 length, CDR3 protein. D genes are given only for firm matches.

TRBD1	TRBV3-1/TRBV3-2	TRBJ1-4	13	ASSLGGTGYEKLF
TRBD1	TRBV18	TRBJ2-7	16	ASSPKIPGQFSSYEQY
NA	TRBV9	TRBJ2-3	12	ASSVISESDTQY
TRBD2	TRBV28	TRBJ2-7	14	ASSPSLAGASYEQY
TRBD2	TRBV4-3	TRBJ2-1	16	ASSQDGFEPAGGKKQF
NA	TRBV7-2	TRBJ1-1	13	ASSPQQDMNTEAF
NA	TRBV29-1	TRBJ2-7	13	SVNTQGSSSYEQY
TRBD2	TRBV5-6	TRBJ2-1	13	ASTASGKIGNEQF
NA	TRBV14	TRBJ2-3	12	ASSQEDSGDTQY
TRBD1	TRBV30	TRBJ1-4	11	AWSRRGREKLF
NA	TRBV5-4	TRBJ1-2	12	ASSLNSGVYGYT
NA	TRBV24-1	TRBJ2-7	9	ATSDSHREY
NA	TRBV18	TRBJ1-5	12	ASSRAVMNQPQH
TRBD2	TRBV4-3	TRBJ2-7	14	ASSQDRSGSTYEQY
TRBD1	TRBV28	TRBJ1-2	12	ASRGTGGNYGYT
NA	TRBV24-1	TRBJ2-5	13	ATSDRTNFQETQY
NA	TRBV6-1	TRBJ2-5	10	ASSELVETQY